This T cell receptor beta chain is drawn from a study of T cells after yellow fever vaccination. Findings and caveats of the study: Within FACS-sorted repertoires, abundant clonotypes contaminating from the bulk population could be present. Peaking on day 5 versus 15, the secondary response was faster but weaker. Reappearing after the booster were most of the clones from primary vaccination (roughly 95% CD4, approximately 88% CD8).

Trimming at V came to 4 bases and at J to 2 bases, leaving 6 bases not matched to a gene. The CDR3 is 15 amino acids. CDR1 is SGHAT and CDR2 is FQNNGV in the germline V gene. Concerning this clonotype itself: The target antigen is unknown.

TCRdb re-called the 5' RACE reads with MiXCR, one entry per CDR3 protein. Among hundreds of thousands of distinct CDR3 sequences listed, 8.5% to 10% were seen once. The sequence derives from a man between 18 and 29 years old who received the YFV17D yellow fever vaccine. The gene calls are TRBV11-2 and TRBJ2-3; 7 bases align to TRBD1. This sample comprised PBMCs, obtained on the day of the first yellow fever vaccination. For the CDR3, the DNA is TGTGCCAGCAGCTCGCGACAGGGTTACACAGATACGCAGTATTTT. Its protein is CASSSRQGYTDTQYF.